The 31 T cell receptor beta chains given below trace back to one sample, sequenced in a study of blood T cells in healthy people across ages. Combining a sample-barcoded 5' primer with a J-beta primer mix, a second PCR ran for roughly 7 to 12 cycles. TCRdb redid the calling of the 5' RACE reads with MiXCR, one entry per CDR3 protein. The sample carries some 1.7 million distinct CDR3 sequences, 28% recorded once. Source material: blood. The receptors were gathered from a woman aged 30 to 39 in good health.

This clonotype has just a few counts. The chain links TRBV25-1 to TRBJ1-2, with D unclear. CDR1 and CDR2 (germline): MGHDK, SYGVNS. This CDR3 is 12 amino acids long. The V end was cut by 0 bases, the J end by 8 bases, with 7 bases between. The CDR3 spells CASSEYPLGYTF. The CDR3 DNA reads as TGTGCCAGCAGTGAATATCCCTTAGGCTACACCTTC.

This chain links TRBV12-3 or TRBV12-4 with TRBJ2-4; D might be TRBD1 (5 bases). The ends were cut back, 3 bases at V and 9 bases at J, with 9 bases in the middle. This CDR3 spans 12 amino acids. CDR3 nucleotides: TGTGCCAGCAGTTTCGACACAGGCATTCAGTACTTC. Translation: CASSFDTGIQYF.

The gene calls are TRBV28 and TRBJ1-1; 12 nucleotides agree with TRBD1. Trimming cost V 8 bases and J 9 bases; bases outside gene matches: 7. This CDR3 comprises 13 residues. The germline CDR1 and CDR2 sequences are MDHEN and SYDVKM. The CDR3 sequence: CASLTGQGAQAFF. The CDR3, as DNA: TGTGCCAGCCTCACGGGACAGGGGGCCCAAGCTTTCTTT.

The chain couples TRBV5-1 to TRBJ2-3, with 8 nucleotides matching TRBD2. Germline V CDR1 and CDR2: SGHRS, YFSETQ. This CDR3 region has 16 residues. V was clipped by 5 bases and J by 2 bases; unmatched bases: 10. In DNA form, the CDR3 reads TGCGCCAGCAGTTCTACCGGGGGGGCCCCCACAGATACGCAGTATTTT. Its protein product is CASSSTGGAPTDTQYF.

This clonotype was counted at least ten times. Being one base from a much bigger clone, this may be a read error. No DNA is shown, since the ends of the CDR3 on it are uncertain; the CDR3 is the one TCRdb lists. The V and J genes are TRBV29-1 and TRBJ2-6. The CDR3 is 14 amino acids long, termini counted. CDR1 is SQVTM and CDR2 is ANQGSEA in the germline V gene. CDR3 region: CSVAKGTGANVRTF.

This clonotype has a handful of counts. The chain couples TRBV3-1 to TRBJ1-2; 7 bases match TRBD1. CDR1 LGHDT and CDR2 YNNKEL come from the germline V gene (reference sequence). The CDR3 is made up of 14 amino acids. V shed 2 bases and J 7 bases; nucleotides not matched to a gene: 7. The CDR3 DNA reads TGTGCCAGCAGCCAAAATGACAGGGTACGTGGCTACACCTTC. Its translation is CASSQNDRVRGYTF.

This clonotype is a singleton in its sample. In DNA form, the CDR3 reads TGCGCCAGCAGCTGGGACCATCCTAACTATGGCTACACCTTC. This encodes CASSWDHPNYGYTF. The rearrangement uses TRBV5-1 and TRBJ1-2; possible D gene TRBD1, 5 bases. Looked up from germline, CDR1 is SGHRS and CDR2 is YFSETQ. The V end was cut by 3 bases, the J end by 0 bases, with 9 bases between. This CDR3 is built from 14 residues.

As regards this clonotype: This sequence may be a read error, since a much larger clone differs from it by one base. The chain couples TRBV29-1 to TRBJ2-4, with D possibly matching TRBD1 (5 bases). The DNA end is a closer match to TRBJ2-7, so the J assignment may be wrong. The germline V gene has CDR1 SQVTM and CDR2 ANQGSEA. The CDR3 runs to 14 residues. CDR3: CSVRRAGSPYEQYF. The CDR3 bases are TGCAGCGTCCGCAGGGCAGGAAGCCCCTACGAGCAGTACTTC.

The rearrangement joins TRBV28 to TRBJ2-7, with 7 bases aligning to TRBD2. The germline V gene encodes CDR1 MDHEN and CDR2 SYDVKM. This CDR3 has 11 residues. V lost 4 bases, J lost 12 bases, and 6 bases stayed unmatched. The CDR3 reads CASSYGRGSYF. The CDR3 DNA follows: TGTGCCAGCAGTTATGGGAGGGGTTCGTACTTC.

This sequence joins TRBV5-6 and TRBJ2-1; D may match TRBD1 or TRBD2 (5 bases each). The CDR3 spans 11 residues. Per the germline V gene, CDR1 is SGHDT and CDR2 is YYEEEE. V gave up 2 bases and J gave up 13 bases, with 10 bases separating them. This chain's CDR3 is CASSFRETQFF. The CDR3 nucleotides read TGTGCCAGCAGCTTCAGGGAGACCCAGTTCTTC.

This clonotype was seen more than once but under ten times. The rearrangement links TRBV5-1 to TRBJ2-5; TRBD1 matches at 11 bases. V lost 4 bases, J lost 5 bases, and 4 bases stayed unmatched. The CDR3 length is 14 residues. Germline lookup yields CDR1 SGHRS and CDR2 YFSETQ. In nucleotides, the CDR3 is TGCGCCAGCAGCACCTGGGACAGGGGGGAGACCCAGTACTTC. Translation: CASSTWDRGETQYF.

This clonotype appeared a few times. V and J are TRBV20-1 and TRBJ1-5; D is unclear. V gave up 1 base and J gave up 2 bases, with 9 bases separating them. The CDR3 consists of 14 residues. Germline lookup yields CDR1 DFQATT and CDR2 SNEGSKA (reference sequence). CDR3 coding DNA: TGCAGTGCTAGAGCCCCCTACGGCAATCAGCCCCAGCATTTT. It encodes CSARAPYGNQPQHF.

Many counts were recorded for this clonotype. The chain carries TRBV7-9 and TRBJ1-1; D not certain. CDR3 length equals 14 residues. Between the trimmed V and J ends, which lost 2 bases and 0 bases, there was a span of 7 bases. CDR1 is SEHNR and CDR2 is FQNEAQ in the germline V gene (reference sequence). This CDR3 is CASSLTEMNTEAFF. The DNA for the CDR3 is TGTGCCAGCAGCTTAACAGAAATGAACACTGAAGCTTTCTTT.

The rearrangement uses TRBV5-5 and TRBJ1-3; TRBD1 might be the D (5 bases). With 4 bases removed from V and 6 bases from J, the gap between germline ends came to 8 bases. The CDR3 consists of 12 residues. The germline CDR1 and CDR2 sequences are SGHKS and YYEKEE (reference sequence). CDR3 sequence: CASSQGPNTIYF. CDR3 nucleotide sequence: TGTGCCAGCAGCCAGGGACCAAACACCATATATTTT.

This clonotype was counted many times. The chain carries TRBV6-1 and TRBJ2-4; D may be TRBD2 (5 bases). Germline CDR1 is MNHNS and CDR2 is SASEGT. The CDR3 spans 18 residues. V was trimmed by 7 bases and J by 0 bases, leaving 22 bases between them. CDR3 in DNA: TGTGCCAGCACTCAAACCCCGGGGAGAACCCTAGCCAAAAACATTCAGTACTTC. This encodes CASTQTPGRTLAKNIQYF.

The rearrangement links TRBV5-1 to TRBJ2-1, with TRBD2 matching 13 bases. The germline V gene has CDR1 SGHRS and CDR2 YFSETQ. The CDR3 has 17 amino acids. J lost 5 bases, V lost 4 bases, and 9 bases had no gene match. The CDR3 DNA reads TGCGCCAGCAGCGGACTAGCGGGAGACGGGTTTGACAATGAGCAGTTCTTC. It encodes CASSGLAGDGFDNEQFF.

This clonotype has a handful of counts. In DNA form, the CDR3 reads TGTGCCAGCAGTTTAATATCACATTCGCCCTACGAGCAGTACTTC. As protein: CASSLISHSPYEQYF. This sequence joins TRBV12-3 or TRBV12-4 and TRBJ2-7; unclear D gene. V was shortened by 2 bases and J by 2 bases, with 13 bases between the two germline ends. The CDR3 contains 15 residues.

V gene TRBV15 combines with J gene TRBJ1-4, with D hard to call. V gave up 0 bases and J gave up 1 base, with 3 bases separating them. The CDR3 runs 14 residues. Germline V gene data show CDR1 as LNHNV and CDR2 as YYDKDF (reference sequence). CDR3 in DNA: TGTGCCACCAGCAGAGAGAAAACTAATGAAAAACTGTTTTTT. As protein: CATSREKTNEKLFF.

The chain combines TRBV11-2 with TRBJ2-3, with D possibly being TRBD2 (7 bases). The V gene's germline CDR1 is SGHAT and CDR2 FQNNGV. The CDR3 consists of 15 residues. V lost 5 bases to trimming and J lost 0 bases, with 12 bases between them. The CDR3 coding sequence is TGTGCCAGCAGCAGGAGGGGGGGGAGCACAGATACGCAGTATTTT. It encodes CASSRRGGSTDTQYF.

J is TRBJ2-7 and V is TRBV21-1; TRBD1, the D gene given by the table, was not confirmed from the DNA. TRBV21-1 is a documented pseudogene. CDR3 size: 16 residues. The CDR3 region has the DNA TGTGCCAGCAGCAAAGGAAAAGGAAGGGACAGAGACGAGCAGTACTTC. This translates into CASSKGKGRDRDEQYF.

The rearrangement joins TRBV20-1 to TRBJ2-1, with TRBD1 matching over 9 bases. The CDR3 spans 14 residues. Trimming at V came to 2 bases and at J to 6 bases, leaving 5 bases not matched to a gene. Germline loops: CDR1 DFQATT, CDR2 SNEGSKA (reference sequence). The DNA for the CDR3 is TGCAGTGCTAGACGGACAGGGGATTTCAATGAGCAGTTCTTC. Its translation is CSARRTGDFNEQFF.

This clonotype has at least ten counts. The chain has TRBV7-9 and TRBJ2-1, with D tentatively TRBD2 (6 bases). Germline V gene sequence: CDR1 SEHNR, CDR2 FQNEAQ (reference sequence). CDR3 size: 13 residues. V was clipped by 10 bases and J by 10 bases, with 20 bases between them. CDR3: CANERVGVREQFF. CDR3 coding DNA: TGTGCCAACGAGCGGGTCGGGGTTCGGGAGCAGTTCTTC.

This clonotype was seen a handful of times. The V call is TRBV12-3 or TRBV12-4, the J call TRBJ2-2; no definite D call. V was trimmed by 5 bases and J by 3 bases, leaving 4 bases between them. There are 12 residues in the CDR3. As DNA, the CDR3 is TGTGCCAGCAGTACGGACACCGGGGAGCTGTTTTTT. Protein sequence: CASSTDTGELFF.

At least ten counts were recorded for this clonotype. CDR3 bases: TGTGCCAGCAGTTTAGAGGCGACTAGGTCAGAGACCCAGTACTTC. It encodes CASSLEATRSETQYF. The V and J genes are TRBV12-3 or TRBV12-4 and TRBJ2-5, with TRBD2 as a possible D gene (6 bases). Trimming removed 1 base from V and 4 bases from J, with 13 bases in between. This CDR3 has 15 amino acids.

The CDR3 nucleotides read TGTGCCTGCACTACAGGTCAGTCCTACGAGCAGTACTTC. Residues: CACTTGQSYEQYF. The chain carries TRBV30 and TRBJ2-7; a weak D match, TRBD1 (5 bases). The length of the CDR3 is 13 residues. Germline loops: CDR1 GTSNPN, CDR2 SVGIG (reference sequence). The V end was cut by 6 bases, the J end by 1 base, with 13 bases between.

CDR3 loop: CASSEAGTDSNQPQHF. In nucleotides, the CDR3 is TGTGCCAGCAGTGAAGCAGGGACTGATAGCAATCAGCCCCAGCATTTT. The rearrangement links TRBV6-1 to TRBJ1-5; D perhaps matches TRBD1 (5 bases). CDR1 and CDR2 from the germline V gene are MNHNS and SASEGT. The germline V and J ends were trimmed by 0 bases and 0 bases, with 9 bases remaining between them. This CDR3 region has 16 residues.

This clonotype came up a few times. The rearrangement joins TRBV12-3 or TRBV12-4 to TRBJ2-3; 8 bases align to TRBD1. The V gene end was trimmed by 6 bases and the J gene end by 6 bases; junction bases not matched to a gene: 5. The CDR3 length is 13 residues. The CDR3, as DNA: TGTGCCAGCAGGACAGGGGAAAGGGATACGCAGTATTTT. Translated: CASRTGERDTQYF.

The CDR3 DNA follows: TGTGCCATCAGTGGTACGACAGGGGACGCCCACAATGAGCAGTTCTTC. This sequence encodes CAISGTTGDAHNEQFF. The rearrangement links TRBV10-3 to TRBJ2-1, with TRBD1 matching 8 bases. The CDR3 covers 16 residues. The J segment lost 5 bases and the V segment lost 4 bases, leaving 10 bases of the junction unmatched. Germline V lookup: CDR1 ENHRY, CDR2 SYGVKD.

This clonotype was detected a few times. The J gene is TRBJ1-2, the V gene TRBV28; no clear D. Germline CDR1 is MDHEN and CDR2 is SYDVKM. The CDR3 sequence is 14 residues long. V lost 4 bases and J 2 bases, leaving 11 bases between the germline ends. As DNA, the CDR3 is TGTGCCAGCAGTTCGCCTCCGGACAACTATGGCTACACCTTC. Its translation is CASSSPPDNYGYTF.

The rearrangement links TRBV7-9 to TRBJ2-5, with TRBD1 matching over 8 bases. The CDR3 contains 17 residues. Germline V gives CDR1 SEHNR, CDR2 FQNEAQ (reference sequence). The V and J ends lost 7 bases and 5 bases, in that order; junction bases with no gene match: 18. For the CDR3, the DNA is TGTGCCAGCACCCATTTACAGGGGGGCCGGCCGAGGGAGACCCAGTACTTC. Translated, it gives CASTHLQGGRPRETQYF.

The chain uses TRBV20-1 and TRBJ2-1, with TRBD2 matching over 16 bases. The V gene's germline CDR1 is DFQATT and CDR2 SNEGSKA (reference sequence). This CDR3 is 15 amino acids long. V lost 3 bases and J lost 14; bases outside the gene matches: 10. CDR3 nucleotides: TGCAGTGCTAGTAACGGGGGACTAGCGGGAGGGCCGGAGTTCTTC. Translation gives CSASNGGLAGGPEFF.